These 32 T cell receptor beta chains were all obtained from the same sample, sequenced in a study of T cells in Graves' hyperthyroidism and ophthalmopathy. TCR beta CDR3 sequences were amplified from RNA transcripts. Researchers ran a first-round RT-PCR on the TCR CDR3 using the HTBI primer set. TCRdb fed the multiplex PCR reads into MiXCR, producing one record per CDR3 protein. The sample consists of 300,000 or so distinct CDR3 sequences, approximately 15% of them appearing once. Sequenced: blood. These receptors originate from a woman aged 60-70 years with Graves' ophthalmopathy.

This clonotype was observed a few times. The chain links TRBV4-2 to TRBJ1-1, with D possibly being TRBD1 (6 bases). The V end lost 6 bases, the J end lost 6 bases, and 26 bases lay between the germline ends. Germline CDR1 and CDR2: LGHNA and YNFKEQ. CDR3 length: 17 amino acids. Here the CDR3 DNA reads TGTGCCAGCAGTGACAGGCCGTCGAAACAGGGTATCGCTGAAGCTTTCTTT. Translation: CASSDRPSKQGIAEAFF.

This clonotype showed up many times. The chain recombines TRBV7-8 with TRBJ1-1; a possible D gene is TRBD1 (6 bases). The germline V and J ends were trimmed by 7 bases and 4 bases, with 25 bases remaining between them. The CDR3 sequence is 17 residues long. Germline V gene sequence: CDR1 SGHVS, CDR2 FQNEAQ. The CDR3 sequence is CASTQSRGGGGRTEAFF. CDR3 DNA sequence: TGTGCCAGCACCCAATCTCGTGGTGGGGGGGGCCGCACTGAAGCTTTCTTT.

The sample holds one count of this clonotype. DNA for the CDR3: TGTGCCAGCAAACTCGGGGGCACAGATACGCAGTATTTT. This gives the protein CASKLGGTDTQYF. The chain combines TRBV28 with TRBJ2-3, with D possibly TRBD2 on 5 matching bases. Trimming took 7 bases from V and 1 from J, leaving 9 bases between them. Germline CDR1 MDHEN, CDR2 SYDVKM. The CDR3 consists of 13 residues.

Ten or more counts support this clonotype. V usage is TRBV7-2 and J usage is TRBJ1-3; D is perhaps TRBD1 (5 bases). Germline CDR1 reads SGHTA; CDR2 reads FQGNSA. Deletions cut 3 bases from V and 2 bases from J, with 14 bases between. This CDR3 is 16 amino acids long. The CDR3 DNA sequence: TGTGCCAGCAGCTTCACAGGAGGATTTCCTGGAAACACCATATATTTT. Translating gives CASSFTGGFPGNTIYF.

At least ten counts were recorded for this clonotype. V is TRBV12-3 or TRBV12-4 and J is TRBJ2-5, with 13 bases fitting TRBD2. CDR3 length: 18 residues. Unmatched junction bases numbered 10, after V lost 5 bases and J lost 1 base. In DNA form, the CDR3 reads TGTGCCAGCAGTCAACAACGACTAGCGGGAGGTTCCCAAGAGACCCAGTACTTC. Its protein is CASSQQRLAGGSQETQYF.

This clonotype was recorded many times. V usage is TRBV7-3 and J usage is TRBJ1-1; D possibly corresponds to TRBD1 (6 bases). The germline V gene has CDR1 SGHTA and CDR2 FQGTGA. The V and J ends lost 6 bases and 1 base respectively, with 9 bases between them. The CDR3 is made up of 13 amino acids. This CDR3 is CASRVQGNTEAFF. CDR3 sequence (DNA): TGTGCCAGCAGGGTACAGGGGAACACTGAAGCTTTCTTT.

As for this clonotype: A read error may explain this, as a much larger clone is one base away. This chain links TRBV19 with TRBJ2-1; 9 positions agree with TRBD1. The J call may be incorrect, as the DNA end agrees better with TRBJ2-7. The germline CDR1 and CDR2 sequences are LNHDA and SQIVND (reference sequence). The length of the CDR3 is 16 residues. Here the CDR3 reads CASSILTGGRYNEQYF. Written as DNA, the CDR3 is TGTGCCAGTAGTATACTCACAGGGGGCCGGTACAATGAGCAGTACTTC.

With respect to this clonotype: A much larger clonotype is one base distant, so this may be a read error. The CDR3 sequence: CASSLGHITNTGEPFF. The CDR3 DNA reads TGTGCCAGCAGCTTAGGGCACATAACGAACACCGGGGAGCCGTTTTTT. The chain links TRBV7-2 to TRBJ2-2; D perhaps matches TRBD2 (5 bases). CDR1 and CDR2 (germline): SGHTA, FQGNSA. The CDR3 contains 16 residues.

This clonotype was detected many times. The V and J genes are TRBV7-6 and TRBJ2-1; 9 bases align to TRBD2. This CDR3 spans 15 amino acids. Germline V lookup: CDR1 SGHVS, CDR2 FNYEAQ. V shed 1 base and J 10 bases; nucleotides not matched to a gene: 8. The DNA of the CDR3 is TGTGCCAGCAGCTTAGGGGCTAGCGGGAATTCGGAGCAGTTCTTC. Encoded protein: CASSLGASGNSEQFF.

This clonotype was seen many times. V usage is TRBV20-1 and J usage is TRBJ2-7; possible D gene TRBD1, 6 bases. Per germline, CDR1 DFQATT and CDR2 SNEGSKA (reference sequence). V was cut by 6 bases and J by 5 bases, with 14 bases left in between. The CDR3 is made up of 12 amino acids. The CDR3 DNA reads TGCAGTGCCAATCAGGGGATCCACGAGCAGTACTTC. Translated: CSANQGIHEQYF.

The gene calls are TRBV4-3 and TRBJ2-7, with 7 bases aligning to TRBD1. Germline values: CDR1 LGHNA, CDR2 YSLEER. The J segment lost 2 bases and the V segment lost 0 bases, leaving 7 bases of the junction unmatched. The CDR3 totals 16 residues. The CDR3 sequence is CASSQEYRQGAYEQYF. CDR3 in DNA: TGCGCCAGCAGCCAAGAGTATCGACAGGGAGCCTACGAGCAGTACTTC.

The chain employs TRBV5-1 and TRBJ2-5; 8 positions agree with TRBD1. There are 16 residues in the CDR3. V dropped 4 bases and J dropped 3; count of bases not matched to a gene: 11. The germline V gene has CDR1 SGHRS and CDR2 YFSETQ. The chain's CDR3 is CASSAIDRGREETQYF. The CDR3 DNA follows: TGCGCCAGCAGCGCTATCGACAGGGGTCGGGAAGAGACCCAGTACTTC.

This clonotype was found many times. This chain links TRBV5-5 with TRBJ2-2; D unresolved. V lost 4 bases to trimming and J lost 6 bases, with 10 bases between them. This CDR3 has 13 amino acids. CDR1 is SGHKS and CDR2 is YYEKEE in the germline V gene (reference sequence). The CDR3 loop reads CASSLDLPGELFF. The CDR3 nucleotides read TGTGCCAGCAGCCTCGACCTTCCCGGGGAGCTGTTTTTT.

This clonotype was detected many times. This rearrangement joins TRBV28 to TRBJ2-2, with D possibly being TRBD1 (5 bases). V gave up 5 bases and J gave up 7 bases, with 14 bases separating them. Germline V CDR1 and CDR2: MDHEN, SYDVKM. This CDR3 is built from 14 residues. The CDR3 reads CASSRQFRVGELFF. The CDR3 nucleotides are TGTGCCAGCAGTCGACAGTTCAGAGTCGGGGAGCTGTTTTTT. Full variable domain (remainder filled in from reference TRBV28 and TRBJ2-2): DVKVTQSSRYLVKRTGEKVFLECVQDMDHENMFWYRQDPGLGLRLIYFSYDVKMKEKGDIPEGYSVSREKKERFSLILESASTNQTSMYLCASSRQFRVGELFFGEGSRLTVL.

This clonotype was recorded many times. The CDR3 nucleotides are TGTGCCAGCAGCCAAGTTAACGGGGCCTACAATGAGCAGTTCTTC. Translated: CASSQVNGAYNEQFF. V gene TRBV3-1 combines with J gene TRBJ2-1, with a weak D call TRBD2 (5 bases). Germline V gene sequence: CDR1 LGHDT, CDR2 YNNKEL (reference sequence). The CDR3 consists of 15 residues. V lost 1 base, J lost 2 bases, and 9 bases lay in between.

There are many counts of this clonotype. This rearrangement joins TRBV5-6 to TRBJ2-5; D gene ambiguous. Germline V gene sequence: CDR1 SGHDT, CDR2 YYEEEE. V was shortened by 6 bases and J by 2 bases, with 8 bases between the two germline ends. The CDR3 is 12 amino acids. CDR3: CASTRSQETQYF. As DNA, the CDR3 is TGTGCCAGCACTCGTTCTCAAGAGACCCAGTACTTC.

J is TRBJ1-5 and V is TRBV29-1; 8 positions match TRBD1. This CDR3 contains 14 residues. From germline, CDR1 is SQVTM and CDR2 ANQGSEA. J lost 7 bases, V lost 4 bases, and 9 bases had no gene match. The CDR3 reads CSVATGTGEQPQHF. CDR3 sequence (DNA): TGCAGCGTTGCCACCGGGACAGGAGAACAGCCCCAGCATTTT. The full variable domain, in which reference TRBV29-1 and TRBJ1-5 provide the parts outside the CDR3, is SAVISQKPSRDICQRGTSLTIQCQVDSQVTMMFWYRQQPGQSLTLIATANQGSEATYESGFVIDKFPISRPNLTFSTLTVSNMSPEDSSIYLCSVATGTGEQPQHFGDGTRLSIL.

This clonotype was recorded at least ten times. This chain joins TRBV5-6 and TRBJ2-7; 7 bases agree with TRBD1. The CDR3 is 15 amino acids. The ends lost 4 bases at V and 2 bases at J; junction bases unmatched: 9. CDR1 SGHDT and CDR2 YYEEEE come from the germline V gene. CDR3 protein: CASSKTGWTTYEQYF. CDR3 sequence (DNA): TGTGCCAGCAGCAAGACAGGGTGGACCACCTACGAGCAGTACTTC.

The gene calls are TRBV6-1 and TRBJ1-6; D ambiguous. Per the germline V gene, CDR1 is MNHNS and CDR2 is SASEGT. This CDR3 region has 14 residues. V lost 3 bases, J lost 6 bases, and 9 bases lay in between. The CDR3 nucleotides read TGTGCCAGCAGTGATCTTCCTGGTAATTCACCCCTCCACTTT. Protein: CASSDLPGNSPLHF.

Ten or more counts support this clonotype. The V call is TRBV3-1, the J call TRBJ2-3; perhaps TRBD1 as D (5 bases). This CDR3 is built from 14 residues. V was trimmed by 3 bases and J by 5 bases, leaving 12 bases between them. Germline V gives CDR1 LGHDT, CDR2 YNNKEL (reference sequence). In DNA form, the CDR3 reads TGTGCCAGCAGCCAGAATCAGGGTGGAGATACGCAGTATTTT. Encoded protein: CASSQNQGGDTQYF.

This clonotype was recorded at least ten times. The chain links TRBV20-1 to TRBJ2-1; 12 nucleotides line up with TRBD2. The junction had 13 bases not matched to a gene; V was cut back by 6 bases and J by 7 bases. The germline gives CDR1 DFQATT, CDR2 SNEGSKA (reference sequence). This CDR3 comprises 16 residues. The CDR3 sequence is CSASPQTSGRHNEQFF. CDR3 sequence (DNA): TGCAGTGCAAGCCCGCAAACTAGCGGGAGGCATAATGAGCAGTTCTTC.

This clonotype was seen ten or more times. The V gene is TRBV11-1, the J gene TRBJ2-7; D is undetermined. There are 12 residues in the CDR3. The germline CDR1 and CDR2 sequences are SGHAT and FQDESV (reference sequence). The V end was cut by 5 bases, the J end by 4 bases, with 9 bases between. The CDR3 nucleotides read TGTGCCAGCAGCCAGGACGGGTACGAGCAGTACTTC. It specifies CASSQDGYEQYF.

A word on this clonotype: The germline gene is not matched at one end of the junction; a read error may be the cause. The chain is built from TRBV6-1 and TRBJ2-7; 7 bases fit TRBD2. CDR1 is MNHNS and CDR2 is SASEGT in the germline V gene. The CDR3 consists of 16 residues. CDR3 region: CASSQTLADPSYEQYF. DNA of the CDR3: TGCGCCAGCAGCCAAACCCTAGCGGACCCCTCCTACGAGCAGTACTTC.

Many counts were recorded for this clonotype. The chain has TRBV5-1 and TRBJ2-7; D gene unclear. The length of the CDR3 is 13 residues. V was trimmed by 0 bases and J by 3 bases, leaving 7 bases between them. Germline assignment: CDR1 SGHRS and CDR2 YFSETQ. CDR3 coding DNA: TGCGCCAGCAGCTTGGCCCCCAACTACGAGCAGTACTTC. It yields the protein CASSLAPNYEQYF. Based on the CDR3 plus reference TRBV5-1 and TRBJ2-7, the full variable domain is KAGVTQTPRYLIKTRGQQVTLSCSPISGHRSVSWYQQTPGQGLQFLFEYFSETQRNKGNFPGRFSGRQFSNSRSEMNVSTLELGDSALYLCASSLAPNYEQYFGPGTRLTVT.

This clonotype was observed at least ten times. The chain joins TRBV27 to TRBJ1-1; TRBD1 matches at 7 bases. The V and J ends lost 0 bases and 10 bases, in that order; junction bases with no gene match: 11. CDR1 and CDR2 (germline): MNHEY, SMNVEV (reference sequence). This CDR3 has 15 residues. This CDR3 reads CASSLSSATGKAAFF. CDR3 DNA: TGTGCCAGCAGTTTATCTAGCGCGACAGGGAAAGCAGCTTTCTTT.

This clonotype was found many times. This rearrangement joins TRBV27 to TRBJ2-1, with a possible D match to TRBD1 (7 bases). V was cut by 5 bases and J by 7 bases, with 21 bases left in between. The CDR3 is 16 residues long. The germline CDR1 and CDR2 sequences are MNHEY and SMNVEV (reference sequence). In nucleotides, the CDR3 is TGTGCCAGCAGTCCAGCTCTTGGCCCAGGGGGGAATGAGCAGTTCTTC. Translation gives CASSPALGPGGNEQFF.

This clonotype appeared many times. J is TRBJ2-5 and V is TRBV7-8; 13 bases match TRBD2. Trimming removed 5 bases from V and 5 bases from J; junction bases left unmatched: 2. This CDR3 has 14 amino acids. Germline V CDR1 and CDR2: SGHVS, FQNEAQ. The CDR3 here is CASSPGLAGETQYF. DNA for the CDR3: TGTGCCAGCAGCCCGGGACTAGCGGGGGAGACCCAGTACTTC.

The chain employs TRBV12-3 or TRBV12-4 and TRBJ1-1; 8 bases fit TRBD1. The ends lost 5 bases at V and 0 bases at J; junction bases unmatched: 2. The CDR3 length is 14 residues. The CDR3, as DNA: TGTGCCAGCAGTCAGACAGGGGTGAACACTGAAGCTTTCTTT. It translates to CASSQTGVNTEAFF.

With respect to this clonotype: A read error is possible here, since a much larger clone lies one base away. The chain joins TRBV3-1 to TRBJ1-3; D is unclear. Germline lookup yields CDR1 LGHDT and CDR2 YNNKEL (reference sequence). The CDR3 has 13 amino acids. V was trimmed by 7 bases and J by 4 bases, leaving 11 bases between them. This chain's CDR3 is CASNVMAGNTIYF. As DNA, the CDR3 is TGTGCCAGCAACGTTATGGCCGGAAACACCATATATTTT.

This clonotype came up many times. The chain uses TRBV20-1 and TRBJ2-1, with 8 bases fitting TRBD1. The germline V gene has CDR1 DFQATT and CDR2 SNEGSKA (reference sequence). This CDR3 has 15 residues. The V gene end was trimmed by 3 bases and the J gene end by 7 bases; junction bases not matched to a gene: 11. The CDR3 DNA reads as TGCAGTGCTAGGAAGGGCACCGGGACAGGTAATGAGCAGTTCTTC. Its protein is CSARKGTGTGNEQFF.

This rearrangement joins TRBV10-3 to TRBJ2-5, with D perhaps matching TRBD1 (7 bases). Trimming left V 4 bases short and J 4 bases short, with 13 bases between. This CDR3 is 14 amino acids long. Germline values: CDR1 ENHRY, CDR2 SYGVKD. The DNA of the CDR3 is TGTGCCATCAGTGTAGGAGGGGGCGGAGAGACCCAGTACTTC. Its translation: CAISVGGGGETQYF.

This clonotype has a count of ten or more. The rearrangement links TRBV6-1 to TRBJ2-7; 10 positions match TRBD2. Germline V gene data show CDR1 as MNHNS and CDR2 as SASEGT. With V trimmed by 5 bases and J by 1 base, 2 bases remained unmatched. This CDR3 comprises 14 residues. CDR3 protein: CASSRTSGSYEQYF. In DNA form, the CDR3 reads TGTGCCAGCAGTCGGACTAGCGGTTCCTACGAGCAGTACTTC.